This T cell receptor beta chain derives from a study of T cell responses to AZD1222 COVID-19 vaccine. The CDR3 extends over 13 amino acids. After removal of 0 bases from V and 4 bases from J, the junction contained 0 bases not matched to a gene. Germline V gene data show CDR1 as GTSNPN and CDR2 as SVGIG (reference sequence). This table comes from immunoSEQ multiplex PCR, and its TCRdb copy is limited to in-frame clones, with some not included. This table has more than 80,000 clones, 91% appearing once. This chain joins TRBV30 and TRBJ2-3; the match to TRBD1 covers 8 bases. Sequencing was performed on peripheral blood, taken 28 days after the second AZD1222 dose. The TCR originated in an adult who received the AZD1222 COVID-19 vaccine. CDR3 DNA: TGTGCCTGGAGTGTACAGGGGGCAGATACGCAGTATTTT. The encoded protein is CAWSVQGADTQYF.